This T cell receptor (beta chain) was identified in a study of technical replicates of blood from a handful of donors. The assay was immunoSEQ multiplex PCR, and TCRdb's table has in-frame clones only and misses some. The sample lists 55,000 to 75,000 clones, about 90% occurring once. This clone was found a few times. Germline assignment: CDR1 SQVTM and CDR2 ANQGSEA. V was pared by 6 bases and J by 7 bases, with 9 bases of the junction left unmatched. The CDR3 contains 13 residues. The chain has TRBV29-1 and TRBJ1-5, with 7 bases identical to TRBD1. The material sequenced was PBMCs. The TCR sequence derives from a human donor in good health. Some clones in this sample may be carry-over from other donors' samples. CDR3 residues: CSVVVTGDQPQHF. As DNA, the CDR3 is TGCAGCGTCGTTGTCACAGGGGACCAGCCCCAGCATTTT.